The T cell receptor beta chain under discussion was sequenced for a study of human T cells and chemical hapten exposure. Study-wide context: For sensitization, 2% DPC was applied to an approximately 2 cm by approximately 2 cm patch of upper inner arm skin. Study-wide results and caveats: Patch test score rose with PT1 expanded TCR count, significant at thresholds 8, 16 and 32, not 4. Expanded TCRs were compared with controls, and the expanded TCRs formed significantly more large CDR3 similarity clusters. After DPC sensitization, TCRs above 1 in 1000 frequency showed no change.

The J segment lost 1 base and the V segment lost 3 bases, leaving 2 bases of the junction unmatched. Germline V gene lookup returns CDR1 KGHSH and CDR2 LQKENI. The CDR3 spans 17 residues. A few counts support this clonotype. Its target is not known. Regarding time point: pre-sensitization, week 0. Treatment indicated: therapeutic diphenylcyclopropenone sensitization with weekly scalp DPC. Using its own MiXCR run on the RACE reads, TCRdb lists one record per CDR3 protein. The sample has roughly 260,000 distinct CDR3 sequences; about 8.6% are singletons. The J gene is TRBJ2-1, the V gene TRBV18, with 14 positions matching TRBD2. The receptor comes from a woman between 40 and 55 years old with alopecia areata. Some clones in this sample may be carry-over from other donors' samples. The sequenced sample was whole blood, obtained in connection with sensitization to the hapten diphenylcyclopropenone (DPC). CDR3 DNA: TGTGCCAGCTCACCCAGACTAGCGGGAGGGTCCTACAATGAGCAGTTCTTC. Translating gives CASSPRLAGGSYNEQFF.